These 7 T cell receptor beta chains were all obtained from the same sample, sequenced in a study of cytomegalovirus exposure and HLA in healthy donors. PCR primers comprised 60 Vbeta and 13 Jbeta primers. The assay was immunoSEQ multiplex PCR, and TCRdb's table has in-frame clones only and misses some. The sample holds 65,000 to 70,000 clones; 80% to 90% are singletons and the top ten take around 10%. Sequenced material: PBMCs. The receptors stem from a woman aged 30 to 39 in good health and CMV-seropositive.

The chain has TRBV30 and TRBJ2-1; 8 bases agree with TRBD2. The CDR3 has 12 residues. From germline, CDR1 is GTSNPN and CDR2 SVGIG (reference sequence). With 1 base clipped from V and 9 bases from J, the junction kept 2 bases outside the gene matches. The CDR3 sequence: CAWSDAGGEQFF. In nucleotides, the CDR3 is TGTGCCTGGAGTGACGCGGGGGGTGAGCAGTTCTTC.

J is TRBJ2-1 and V is TRBV2, with TRBD2 matching over 10 bases. The CDR3 is 16 amino acids. The V gene end was trimmed by 2 bases and the J gene end by 14 bases; junction bases not matched to a gene: 15. The germline V gene encodes CDR1 SNHLY and CDR2 FYNNEI. The CDR3 sequence is CASSEKGSSGSRAEFF. CDR3 DNA: TGTGCCAGCAGTGAAAAGGGTTCTAGCGGGAGTAGGGCCGAGTTCTTC.

The rearrangement uses TRBV28 and TRBJ2-5; 8 nucleotides agree with TRBD1. Germline-derived CDR1 and CDR2 are MDHEN and SYDVKM. Losses at the gene ends were 6 bases for V and 5 bases for J; bases not matched to a gene: 5. The CDR3 is 13 amino acids. The CDR3 coding sequence is TGTGCCAGCAGGTACAGGGGGGAGGAGACCCAGTACTTC. Its translation: CASRYRGEETQYF.

This chain joins TRBV6-5 and TRBJ2-7, with D perhaps TRBD2 (6 bases). Per the germline V gene, CDR1 is MNHEY and CDR2 is SVGAGI. This CDR3 spans 14 amino acids. The ends were cut back, 5 bases at V and 2 bases at J, with 13 bases in the middle. The CDR3 sequence: CASSRGGETYEQYF. The CDR3 nucleotides read TGTGCCAGCAGTCGGGGCGGGGAGACCTACGAGCAGTACTTC.

The chain employs TRBV28 and TRBJ2-1; the match to TRBD2 covers 9 bases. Germline V gene lookup returns CDR1 MDHEN and CDR2 SYDVKM. J was trimmed by 0 bases and V by 1 base; bases with no gene match: 16. The CDR3 totals 21 residues. CDR3: CASSLFVGLAGKLSSYNEQFF. CDR3 nucleotide sequence: TGTGCCAGCAGTTTATTTGTGGGGCTAGCGGGGAAACTTAGCTCCTACAATGAGCAGTTCTTC.

This chain links TRBV19 with TRBJ1-2; D call uncertain. Germline V gives CDR1 LNHDA, CDR2 SQIVND (reference sequence). The CDR3 has 13 residues. Trimming cost V 5 bases and J 1 base, with 8 bases left between them. The CDR3 sequence is CASSQRVNYGYTF. In DNA form, the CDR3 reads TGTGCCAGTAGTCAGCGAGTTAACTATGGCTACACCTTC. Together with reference TRBV19 and TRBJ1-2, the CDR3 gives the full variable domain: DGGITQSPKYLFRKEGQNVTLSCEQNLNHDAMYWYRQDPGQGLRLIYYSQIVNDFQKGDIAEGYSVSREKKESFPLTVTSAQKNPTAFYLCASSQRVNYGYTFGSGTRLTVV.

The chain is built from TRBV20-1 and TRBJ2-5; D not certain. The ends were cut back, 7 bases at V and 5 bases at J, with 11 bases in the middle. The V gene's germline CDR1 is DFQATT and CDR2 SNEGSKA (reference sequence). The CDR3 is made up of 11 amino acids. The CDR3 sequence is CSVLFWETQYF. CDR3 coding DNA: TGCAGTGTGCTATTCTGGGAGACCCAGTACTTC.